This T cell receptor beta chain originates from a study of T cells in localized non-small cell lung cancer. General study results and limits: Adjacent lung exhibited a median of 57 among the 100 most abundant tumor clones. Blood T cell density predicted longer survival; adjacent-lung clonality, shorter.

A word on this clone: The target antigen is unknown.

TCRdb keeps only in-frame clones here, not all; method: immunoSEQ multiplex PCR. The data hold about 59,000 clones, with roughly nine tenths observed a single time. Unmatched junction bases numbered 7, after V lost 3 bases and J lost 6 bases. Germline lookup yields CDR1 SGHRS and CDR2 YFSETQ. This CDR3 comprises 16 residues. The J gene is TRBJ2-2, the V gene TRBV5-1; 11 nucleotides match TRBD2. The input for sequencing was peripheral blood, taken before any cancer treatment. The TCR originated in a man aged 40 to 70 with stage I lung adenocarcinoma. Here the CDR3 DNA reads TGCGCCAGCAGCTCCACTCTAGCGGGAGGTCCCGGGGAGCTGTTTTTT. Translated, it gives CASSSTLAGGPGELFF. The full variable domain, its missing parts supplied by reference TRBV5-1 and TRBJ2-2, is KAGVTQTPRYLIKTRGQQVTLSCSPISGHRSVSWYQQTPGQGLQFLFEYFSETQRNKGNFPGRFSGRQFSNSRSEMNVSTLELGDSALYLCASSSTLAGGPGELFFGEGSRLTVL.